Below, one TCR beta chain is given with its context. CDR1 and CDR2 from the germline V gene are SGHDT and YYEEEE. The CDR3 has 17 amino acids. Trimming took off 2 bases at V and 4 bases at J, with 21 bases between the two ends. This sample stems from a study of blood T cell repertoires in COVID-19. Study-level background: Acute and convalescent COVID-19 samples came from the United States, Italy and Spain. Nucleic acid was either cDNA or gDNA, and it came from T cells, B-cell-depleted T cells, or PBMCs.

In the original processing: How many nucleated cells were present was estimated from reference gene primer amplification. The repertoire was sequenced with immunoSEQ multiplex PCR; TCRdb's copy has only in-frame clones and lacks some. V, J and clone size are taken as reported in that table, and D and trimming were inferred from the DNA itself. The data contain more than 85,000 clones, around 80% of them seen just once; the ten biggest clones take up roughly 25%. Material for sequencing was peripheral blood. The sequence was collected from a man between 60 and 75 years old with acute or convalescent COVID-19. The chain links TRBV5-6 to TRBJ1-2, with TRBD1 as a possible D gene (6 bases). CDR3 sequence reads: CASSFGQPGLLFYGYTF. The CDR3 DNA is TGTGCCAGCAGCTTTGGACAGCCGGGCCTACTATTCTATGGCTACACCTTC.